One and the same sample provided the 32 T cell receptor beta chains below, sequenced in a study of T cell repertoires in aging, cancer and after chemotherapy. A mixed TRB-A/B primer pool amplified rearranged TRB by multiplex touch-down PCR. From the multiplex PCR reads, TCRdb called clonotypes with MiXCR, one entry per CDR3 protein. This repertoire shows under 12,000 distinct CDR3 sequences, almost 30% found once; its top ten account for less than 2.5%. TCR beta rearrangements were amplified from peripheral blood genomic DNA. Sequencing used blood. These TCRs come from a human donor in good health.

This clonotype was observed a handful of times. This rearrangement joins TRBV18 to TRBJ2-3; 8 bases align to TRBD1. The CDR3 has 16 residues. V was clipped by 6 bases and J by 4 bases; unmatched bases: 12. The germline V gene has CDR1 KGHSH and CDR2 LQKENI. The CDR3 region is CASSPKIPTGADTQYF. The DNA of the CDR3 is TGTGCCAGCTCTCCAAAAATTCCGACAGGGGCAGATACGCAGTATTTT.

The V gene is TRBV6-5, the J gene TRBJ2-1; D not certain. Trimming took off 7 bases at V and 5 bases at J, with 18 bases between the two ends. CDR1 MNHEY and CDR2 SVGAGI come from the germline V gene. This CDR3 has 15 amino acids. CDR3 protein: CASTNDRLGNNEQFF. The CDR3 DNA reads as TGTGCCAGCACCAACGATAGGTTAGGAAACAATGAGCAGTTCTTC.

The chain links TRBV5-1 to TRBJ1-5; D gene ambiguous. Trimming left V 4 bases short and J 8 bases short, with 16 bases between. This CDR3 comprises 14 residues. Looked up from germline, CDR1 is SGHRS and CDR2 is YFSETQ. CDR3 sequence (DNA): TGCGCCAGCAGCCCACAAGGGTTTTCTGAGCCCCAGCATTTT. This translates into CASSPQGFSEPQHF.

This clonotype is categorized as medium-sized. The rearrangement links TRBV6-5 to TRBJ2-7; TRBD2 matches 10 bases. J gave up 3 bases and V 5 bases, and 7 bases lay outside the gene matches. Germline-derived CDR1 and CDR2 are MNHEY and SVGAGI. The CDR3 is made up of 15 amino acids. The CDR3 loop reads CASSLGLAELYEQYF. CDR3 coding DNA: TGTGCCAGCAGTCTCGGACTAGCGGAACTCTACGAGCAGTACTTC.

In this sample, this clonotype turned up a few times. The genes are TRBV7-2 and TRBJ2-1; no clear D gene. Germline-derived CDR1 and CDR2 are SGHTA and FQGNSA. With 1 base removed from V and 2 bases from J, the gap between germline ends came to 12 bases. The CDR3 covers 16 residues. The CDR3 spells CASSLEGENPYNEQFF. CDR3 DNA: TGTGCCAGCAGCTTAGAGGGCGAGAACCCCTACAATGAGCAGTTCTTC.

This rearrangement joins TRBV20-1 to TRBJ2-7, with 13 bases aligning to TRBD2. Germline V gene lookup returns CDR1 DFQATT and CDR2 SNEGSKA (reference sequence). Unmatched junction bases numbered 4, after V lost 1 base and J lost 4 bases. This CDR3 is built from 15 residues. This chain's CDR3 is CSARATSGGDYEQYF. In DNA form, the CDR3 reads TGCAGTGCTAGAGCCACTAGCGGGGGGGATTACGAGCAGTACTTC.

This clonotype came up a few times. This chain joins TRBV5-4 and TRBJ1-1; D unclear. Germline values: CDR1 SGHNT, CDR2 YYREEE (reference sequence). V lost 1 base to trimming and J lost 3 bases, with 10 bases between them. The CDR3 extends over 14 amino acids. DNA for the CDR3: TGTGCCAGCAGCTTGCAAGAAGGGTACACTGAAGCTTTCTTT. Translated: CASSLQEGYTEAFF.

The chain couples TRBV7-9 to TRBJ1-2; 8 positions match TRBD1. The V gene's germline CDR1 is SEHNR and CDR2 FQNEAQ (reference sequence). V lost 1 base and J lost 6; bases outside the gene matches: 10. This CDR3 is 16 amino acids long. The CDR3 loop reads CASSLGGQTGVNGYTF. The CDR3 DNA is TGTGCCAGCAGCTTAGGGGGCCAGACAGGGGTGAATGGCTACACCTTC.

About this clonotype itself: Sequence at one end of the junction differs from germline and may be a read error. The V call is TRBV7-2, the J call TRBJ2-1, with TRBD2 matching 15 bases. Germline V CDR1 and CDR2: SGHTA, FQGNSA. The CDR3 is 16 amino acids. The DNA of the CDR3 is TGTGCCAGCAGTAACGATCCGGGACTAGCGGGAGGAGCAGCTCTCTTC. This encodes CASSNDPGLAGGAALF.

CDR3 sequence reads: CASSPDQGGYEQYF. Here the CDR3 DNA reads TGTGCCAGCTCACCAGACCAGGGTGGGTACGAGCAGTACTTC. The V call is TRBV18, the J call TRBJ2-7; D possibly corresponds to TRBD1 (5 bases). Per the germline V gene, CDR1 is KGHSH and CDR2 is LQKENI. V lost 2 bases to trimming and J lost 4 bases, with 12 bases between them. The CDR3 contains 14 residues.

This clonotype has only a few counts. The V gene is TRBV7-2, the J gene TRBJ2-2; TRBD1 agrees at 9 bases. CDR3 size: 17 residues. V dropped 1 base and J dropped 5; count of bases not matched to a gene: 8. Per the germline V gene, CDR1 is SGHTA and CDR2 is FQGNSA. The CDR3 spells CASSLVRDRVLTGELFF. CDR3 bases: TGTGCCAGCAGCTTAGTCCGGGACAGGGTTTTAACCGGGGAGCTGTTTTTT.

V is TRBV6-5 and J is TRBJ2-2; D remains ambiguous. Trimming took off 7 bases at V and 0 bases at J, with 18 bases between the two ends. The CDR3 has 17 residues. Germline CDR1 reads MNHEY; CDR2 reads SVGAGI. The DNA for the CDR3 is TGTGCCAGCATACATCCCTCAGATCTCACGAACACCGGGGAGCTGTTTTTT. Translating it yields CASIHPSDLTNTGELFF.

This clonotype is termed medium-sized (0.01 to 0.1%). The rearrangement uses TRBV20-1 and TRBJ1-2, with 7 bases fitting TRBD1. Germline V gives CDR1 DFQATT, CDR2 SNEGSKA (reference sequence). With 8 bases clipped from V and 9 bases from J, the junction kept 15 bases outside the gene matches. This CDR3 contains 13 residues. CDR3 nucleotide sequence: TGCAGTACCGAACCTCAGGGGGTTAGGAGCTACACCTTC. Its protein is CSTEPQGVRSYTF.

A few counts support this clonotype. This chain uses TRBV15 with TRBJ1-1, with unresolved D. Germline V lookup: CDR1 LNHNV, CDR2 YYDKDF (reference sequence). Trimming took 3 bases from V and 1 from J, leaving 9 bases between them. This CDR3 has 14 amino acids. The CDR3 DNA reads TGTGCCACCAGCAGTCGGACGGGGAACACTGAAGCTTTCTTT. As protein: CATSSRTGNTEAFF. Full variable domain (remainder filled in from reference TRBV15 and TRBJ1-1): DAMVIQNPRYQVTQFGKPVTLSCSQTLNHNVMYWYQQKSSQAPKLLFHYYDKDFNNEADTPDNFQSRRPNTSFCFLDIRSPGLGDTAMYLCATSSRTGNTEAFFGQGTRLTVV.

This clonotype turned up a few times. This sequence joins TRBV19 and TRBJ1-5; D is uncertain. V was cut by 3 bases and J by 0 bases, with 9 bases left in between. Looked up from germline, CDR1 is LNHDA and CDR2 is SQIVND (reference sequence). The CDR3 runs 15 residues. CDR3 loop: CASSMGTHSNQPQHF. CDR3 DNA sequence: TGTGCCAGTAGTATGGGCACCCATAGCAATCAGCCCCAGCATTTT. The whole variable domain, filled in from reference TRBV19 and TRBJ1-5, reads DGGITQSPKYLFRKEGQNVTLSCEQNLNHDAMYWYRQDPGQGLRLIYYSQIVNDFQKGDIAEGYSVSREKKESFPLTVTSAQKNPTAFYLCASSMGTHSNQPQHFGDGTRLSIL.

The chain uses TRBV20-1 and TRBJ2-1, with unresolved D. Germline values: CDR1 DFQATT, CDR2 SNEGSKA (reference sequence). The CDR3 extends over 14 amino acids. Between the trimmed V and J ends, which lost 6 bases and 0 bases, there was a span of 12 bases. CDR3 in DNA: TGCAGTGCCCTAATCAGGAGCTCCTACAATGAGCAGTTCTTC. This codes for CSALIRSSYNEQFF.

This clonotype was picked up a small number of times. The CDR3 DNA sequence: TGTGCCAGCAGTTCCCCCAGCTCCTCCTACGAGCAGTACTTC. It is translated as CASSSPSSSYEQYF. The J gene is TRBJ2-7, the V gene TRBV6-6; D is uncertain. The CDR3 spans 14 residues. Germline V lookup: CDR1 MNHNY, CDR2 SVGAGI (reference sequence). V lost 4 bases to trimming and J lost 0 bases, with 10 bases between them.

J is TRBJ1-4 and V is TRBV7-6, with D possibly matching TRBD1 (5 bases). This CDR3 is built from 16 residues. Trimming left V 1 base short and J 7 bases short, with 16 bases between. In germline, CDR1 is SGHVS, CDR2 FNYEAQ. Written as DNA, the CDR3 is TGTGCCAGCAGCTTAGTAGGGGCTGGGGGTCGTGAAAAACTGTTTTTT. Residues: CASSLVGAGGREKLFF.

In this sample, this clonotype is medium-sized. V is TRBV30 and J is TRBJ1-5, with D hard to call. Trimming cost V 2 bases and J 0 bases, with 8 bases left between them. The CDR3 contains 14 residues. The germline V gene has CDR1 GTSNPN and CDR2 SVGIG (reference sequence). The CDR3 coding sequence is TGTGCCTGGAGTCCGGACGCTAGCAATCAGCCCCAGCATTTT. Translating it yields CAWSPDASNQPQHF. The full variable domain, rest sourced from reference TRBV30 and TRBJ1-5, is SQTIHQWPATLVQPVGSPLSLECTVEGTSNPNLYWYRQAAGRGLQLLFYSVGIGQISSEVPQNLSASRPQDRQFILSSKKLLLSDSGFYLCAWSPDASNQPQHFGDGTRLSIL.

This clonotype has more than one count but fewer than ten. The V call is TRBV28, the J call TRBJ1-3, with D uncertain. The CDR3 is 15 amino acids. V was cut by 6 bases and J by 2 bases, with 14 bases left in between. Germline CDR1 and CDR2: MDHEN and SYDVKM. CDR3 sequence: CASSPRATPGNTIYF. The CDR3 region has the DNA TGTGCCAGCAGCCCAAGGGCGACCCCTGGAAACACCATATATTTT.

The chain combines TRBV13 with TRBJ2-7, with TRBD1 matching over 7 bases. In germline, CDR1 is PRHDT, CDR2 FYEKMQ (reference sequence). The CDR3 runs to 14 residues. V was clipped by 5 bases and J by 0 bases; unmatched bases: 4. In nucleotides, the CDR3 is TGTGCCAGCAGCCCCCGGGACAGCTCCTACGAGCAGTACTTC. This translates into CASSPRDSSYEQYF.

V usage is TRBV6-5 and J usage is TRBJ2-3; D may match TRBD1 or TRBD2 (6 bases each). V was pared by 5 bases and J by 3 bases, with 21 bases between. Germline V gene data show CDR1 as MNHEY and CDR2 as SVGAGI. The CDR3 covers 17 residues. The DNA of the CDR3 is TGTGCCAGCAGTGTACGGGGGCTAGCTGAGGTAACAGATACGCAGTATTTT. Its protein is CASSVRGLAEVTDTQYF.

The V gene is TRBV27, the J gene TRBJ2-1; TRBD2 aligns across 7 bases. V lost 2 bases to trimming and J lost 5 bases; unmatched junction nucleotides: 3. The germline V gene has CDR1 MNHEY and CDR2 SMNVEV (reference sequence). This CDR3 has 14 residues. CDR3 amino acids: CASSLGTTNNEQFF. For the CDR3, the DNA is TGTGCCAGCAGTTTAGGGACTACTAACAATGAGCAGTTCTTC.

This clonotype was observed a few times. The J gene is TRBJ2-2, the V gene TRBV7-2; D gene uncertain. The germline V and J ends were trimmed by 1 base and 7 bases, with 19 bases remaining between them. The CDR3 spans 17 residues. Germline assignment: CDR1 SGHTA and CDR2 FQGNSA. The CDR3 DNA sequence: TGTGCCAGCAGCTTAGTTCGGACGGACCAAAACGGCGGGGAGCTGTTTTTT. Residues: CASSLVRTDQNGGELFF.

Regarding this clonotype: This clone may be a read error of a much larger clone one base away. The chain couples TRBV6-5 to TRBJ1-2, with unresolved D. The CDR3 sequence is 12 residues long. CDR1 is MNHEY and CDR2 is SVGAGI in the germline V gene. CDR3 loop: CVSSEAAVGYTF. CDR3 DNA sequence: TGTGTCAGCAGTGAAGCGGCGGTCGGCTACACCTTC.

J is TRBJ2-3 and V is TRBV6-5, with D perhaps matching TRBD1 (5 bases). CDR1 and CDR2 from the germline V gene are MNHEY and SVGAGI. The CDR3 has 15 amino acids. With 2 bases removed from V and 8 bases from J, the gap between germline ends came to 17 bases. CDR3 bases: TGTGCCAGCAGTTACGGTCGGACGGTGCAGGGTACGCAGTATTTT. Translated: CASSYGRTVQGTQYF.

This clonotype has a handful of counts. The genes are TRBV6-1 and TRBJ1-1; unclear D gene. Germline V gene data show CDR1 as MNHNS and CDR2 as SASEGT. V was trimmed by 5 bases and J by 0 bases, leaving 10 bases between them. The CDR3 has 14 amino acids. Here the CDR3 DNA reads TGTGCCAGCAGTCAGAACCTGGTGAACACTGAAGCTTTCTTT. Its protein product is CASSQNLVNTEAFF.

This clonotype was seen a few times. J is TRBJ2-3 and V is TRBV7-2, with D perhaps assigned TRBD1 or TRBD2 (5 bases each). V shed 8 bases and J shed 8 bases, with 20 bases lying between them. The germline V gene has CDR1 SGHTA and CDR2 FQGNSA. The CDR3 has 14 residues. The CDR3 nucleotides are TGTGCCAGCTCGAGGGGCGCTTCCGACGGTACGCAGTATTTT. Protein sequence: CASSRGASDGTQYF.

A few counts support this clonotype. The gene calls are TRBV11-2 and TRBJ2-7; D not certain. CDR1 is SGHAT, CDR2 FQNNGV, per germline. Trimming stripped 2 bases from V and 0 bases from J, with 8 bases between. This CDR3 comprises 14 residues. The CDR3 sequence: CASSLSGSSYEQYF. CDR3 in DNA: TGTGCCAGCAGCTTATCGGGCAGCTCCTACGAGCAGTACTTC.

In this sample, this clonotype turned up a few times. The chain carries TRBV7-2 and TRBJ2-5, with no clear D. The CDR3 covers 13 residues. V was cut by 5 bases and J by 2 bases, with 9 bases left in between. Germline lookup yields CDR1 SGHTA and CDR2 FQGNSA. The CDR3 DNA is TGTGCCAGCAGCCTCGAGATTCAAGAGACCCAGTACTTC. Translating it yields CASSLEIQETQYF.

The count of this clonotype is one. The chain combines TRBV5-8 with TRBJ1-2; D gene ambiguous. The CDR3 has 13 residues. V lost 5 bases and J 3 bases, leaving 11 bases between the germline ends. Germline V gives CDR1 SGHTS, CDR2 YDEGEE. CDR3 nucleotides: TGTGCCAGCAGTCGGATGGTCGACTATGGCTACACCTTC. Translation: CASSRMVDYGYTF.

This clonotype was seen a handful of times. V is TRBV27 and J is TRBJ1-2; no firm D call. CDR1 and CDR2 (germline): MNHEY, SMNVEV (reference sequence). This CDR3 has 13 residues. Trimming removed 6 bases from V and 6 bases from J, with 14 bases in between. The CDR3 loop is CASSRLSGDGYTF. DNA for the CDR3: TGTGCCAGCAGCCGACTTTCGGGCGATGGCTACACCTTC.